These 5 T cell receptor beta chains share one sample of origin, sequenced in a study of shared clonotypes between healthy human individuals. Data came from immunoSEQ multiplex PCR; TCRdb stores just in-frame clones and leaves some out. The sample includes over 2,000,000 clones, just under 95% seen only once; the top ten take around 1.8%. Naive-designated CD8 cells lacked CD45RO, were positively enriched for CCR7, and omitted terminally differentiated effector memory CD45RA+ cells. Sequencing used naive CD8+ T cells from PBMCs. All receptors derive from a man aged 18 to 35 in good health. Some clones in this sample may be carry-over from other donors' samples.

This clone was seen a single time. The chain uses TRBV5-6 and TRBJ2-7, with 7 bases matching TRBD2. This CDR3 is 15 amino acids long. J lost 2 bases, V lost 2 bases, and 7 bases had no gene match. Germline assignment: CDR1 SGHDT and CDR2 YYEEEE. CDR3 protein: CASSFRPAGTYEQYF. DNA for the CDR3: TGTGCCAGCAGCTTCCGTCCAGCGGGGACCTACGAGCAGTACTTC.

This chain connects TRBV5-1 to TRBJ1-3; TRBD1 might be the D (5 bases). Per germline, CDR1 SGHRS and CDR2 YFSETQ. V gave up 4 bases and J gave up 2 bases, with 19 bases separating them. The CDR3 contains 17 residues. The CDR3 reads CASSPDSSHRAGNTIYF. Here the CDR3 DNA reads TGCGCCAGCAGCCCTGACAGTTCCCATCGCGCTGGAAACACCATATATTTT.

This clone was found a few times. V usage is TRBV19 and J usage is TRBJ1-1; 7 nucleotides line up with TRBD1. CDR1 and CDR2 (germline): LNHDA, SQIVND (reference sequence). The V segment lost 4 bases and the J segment 0 bases; nucleotides outside the gene matches: 5. The CDR3 is made up of 15 amino acids. The CDR3 sequence is CASSREGAMNTEAFF. The CDR3 bases are TGTGCCAGTAGTAGGGAGGGGGCGATGAACACTGAAGCTTTCTTT.

V and J are TRBV23-1 and TRBJ1-2, with TRBD1 as a possible D gene (5 bases). TRBV23-1 carries the ORF label, with uncertain function. The CDR3 consists of 17 residues. Deletions cut 2 bases from V and 4 bases from J, with 20 bases between. CDR3 region: CASSQSLKGEIAYGYTF. The CDR3 DNA reads TGCGCCAGCAGTCAAAGCCTGAAAGGGGAGATCGCCTATGGCTACACCTTC.

This chain connects TRBV7-9 to TRBJ2-7; 8 bases align to TRBD1. This CDR3 contains 15 residues. Germline lookup yields CDR1 SEHNR and CDR2 FQNEAQ (reference sequence). Trimming cost V 5 bases and J 2 bases; bases outside gene matches: 8. CDR3 nucleotides: TGTGCCAGCAGCCGGCCCGGGACAGGTACCTACGAGCAGTACTTC. It encodes CASSRPGTGTYEQYF.